This TCR beta chain was captured by sequencing in a study of blood T cell repertoires in COVID-19. Overall study: Sites in the United States, Italy and Spain provided acute and convalescent COVID-19 samples. Nucleic acid was either cDNA or gDNA, and it came from T cells, B-cell-depleted T cells, or PBMCs.

Germline values: CDR1 LNHDA, CDR2 SQIVND (reference sequence). Trimming took 5 bases from V and 3 from J; bases not matched to a gene: 6. This CDR3 has 14 amino acids. In the original analysis: Scientists estimated how many nucleated cells there were by amplifying reference gene primers. TCRdb keeps only in-frame clones here, not all; method: immunoSEQ multiplex PCR. Clonal size and the V and J genes are those of that table, whereas D and trimming came from the DNA. The table has 85,000 to 100,000 clones, 79% seen once. J is TRBJ1-1 and V is TRBV19; TRBD1 matches 7 bases. The material sequenced was peripheral blood. This TCR was sampled from a human donor in a cohort sampled during active COVID-19. CDR3 in amino acids: CASSLQGVDTEAFF. The CDR3 DNA follows: TGTGCCAGTAGTCTTCAGGGGGTAGACACTGAAGCTTTCTTT.